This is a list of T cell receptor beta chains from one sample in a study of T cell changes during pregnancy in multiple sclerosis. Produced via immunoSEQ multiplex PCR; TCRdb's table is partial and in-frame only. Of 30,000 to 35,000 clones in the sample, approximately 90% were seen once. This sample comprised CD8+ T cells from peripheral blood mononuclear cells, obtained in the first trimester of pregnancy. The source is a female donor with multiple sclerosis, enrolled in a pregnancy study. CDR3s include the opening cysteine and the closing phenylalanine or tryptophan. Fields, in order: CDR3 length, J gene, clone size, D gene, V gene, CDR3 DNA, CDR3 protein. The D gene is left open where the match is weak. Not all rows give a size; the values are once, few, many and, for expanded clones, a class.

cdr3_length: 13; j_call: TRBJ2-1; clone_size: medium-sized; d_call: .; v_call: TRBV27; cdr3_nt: TGTGCCAGCAGTTCGGTGGAGTACAATGAGCAGTTCTTC; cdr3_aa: CASSSVEYNEQFF
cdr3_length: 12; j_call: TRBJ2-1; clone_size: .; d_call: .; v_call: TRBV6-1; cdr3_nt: TGTGCCAGCAGGACTACAGTGTGGGAGCAGTTCTTC; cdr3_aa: CASRTTVWEQFF
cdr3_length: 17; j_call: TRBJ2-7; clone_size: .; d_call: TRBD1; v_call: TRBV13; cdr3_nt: TGTGCCAGCAGCACCTCGACAGGGTCCTTACGCTCCTACGAGCAGTACTTC; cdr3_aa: CASSTSTGSLRSYEQYF
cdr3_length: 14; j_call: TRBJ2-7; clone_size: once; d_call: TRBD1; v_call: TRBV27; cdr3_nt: TGTGCCAGCAGTTTGGTCAGGGGGAGCAACGAGCAGTACTTC; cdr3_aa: CASSLVRGSNEQYF
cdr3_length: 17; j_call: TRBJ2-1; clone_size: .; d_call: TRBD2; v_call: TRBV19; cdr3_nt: TGTGCCAGTAGTATAGGTAGCGGGAGTGAGTCCTACAATGAGCAGTTCTTC; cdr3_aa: CASSIGSGSESYNEQFF
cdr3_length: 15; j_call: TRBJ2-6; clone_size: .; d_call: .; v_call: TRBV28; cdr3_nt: TGTGCCAGCAGCTCCCCCCCGGTTAAGGCCAACGTCCTGACTTTC; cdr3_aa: CASSSPPVKANVLTF
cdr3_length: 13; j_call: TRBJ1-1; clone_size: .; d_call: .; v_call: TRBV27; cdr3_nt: TGTGCCAGCAGTTATGGGGGCGGCACTGAAGCTTTCTTT; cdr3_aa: CASSYGGGTEAFF
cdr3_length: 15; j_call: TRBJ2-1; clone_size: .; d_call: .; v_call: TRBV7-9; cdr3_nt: TGTGCCAGCAGCCCCTCACAGAACTCCTACAATGAGCAGTTCTTC; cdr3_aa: CASSPSQNSYNEQFF
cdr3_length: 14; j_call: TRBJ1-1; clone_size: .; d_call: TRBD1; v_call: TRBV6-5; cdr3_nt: TGTGCCAGCAGACTGGGACAGTCGAACACTGAAGCTTTCTTT; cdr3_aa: CASRLGQSNTEAFF
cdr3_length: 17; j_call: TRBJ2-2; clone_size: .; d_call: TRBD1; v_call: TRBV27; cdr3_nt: TGTGCCAGCAGTTTATCCCGGACAGGGTCCCTCACCGGGGAGCTGTTTTTT; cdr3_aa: CASSLSRTGSLTGELFF
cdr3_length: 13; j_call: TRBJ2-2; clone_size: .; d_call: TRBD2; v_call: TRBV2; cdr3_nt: TGTGCCAGCAGTAGCGGGAGTGGCGGGGAGCTGTTTTTT; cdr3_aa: CASSSGSGGELFF
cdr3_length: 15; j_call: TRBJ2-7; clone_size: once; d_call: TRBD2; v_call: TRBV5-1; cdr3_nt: TGCGCCAGCAGCTTGGGGACTAGCTTATACTACGAGCAGTACTTC; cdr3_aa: CASSLGTSLYYEQYF
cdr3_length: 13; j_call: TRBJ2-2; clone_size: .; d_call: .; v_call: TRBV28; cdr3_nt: TGTGCCAGCAGTTGGGAGGTCACCGGGGAGCTGTTTTTT; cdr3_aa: CASSWEVTGELFF
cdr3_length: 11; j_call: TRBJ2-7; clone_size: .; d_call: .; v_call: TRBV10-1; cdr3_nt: TGCGCCAGCAGTGACACCTACGAGCAGTACTTC; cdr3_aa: CASSDTYEQYF
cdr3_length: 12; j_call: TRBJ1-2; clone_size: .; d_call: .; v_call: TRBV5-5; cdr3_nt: TGTGCCAGCAGCTTTCCCCCTTATGGCTACACCTTC; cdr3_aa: CASSFPPYGYTF
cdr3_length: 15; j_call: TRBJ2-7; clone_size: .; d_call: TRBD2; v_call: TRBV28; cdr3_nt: TGTGCCAGCAGTCCAGGACTAGCGGAGTCCTACGAGCAGTACTTC; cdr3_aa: CASSPGLAESYEQYF
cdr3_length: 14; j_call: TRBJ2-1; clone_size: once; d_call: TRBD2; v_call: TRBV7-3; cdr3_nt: TGTGCCAGCAGCTTTAGCGGGAACTACAATGAGCAGTTCTTC; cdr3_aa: CASSFSGNYNEQFF
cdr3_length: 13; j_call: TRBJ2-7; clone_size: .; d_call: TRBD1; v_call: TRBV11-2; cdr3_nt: TGTGCCAGCAGCTGGGGGACAGTCTACGAGCAGTACTTC; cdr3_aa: CASSWGTVYEQYF
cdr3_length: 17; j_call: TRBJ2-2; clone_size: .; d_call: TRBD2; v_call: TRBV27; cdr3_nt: TGTGCCAGCAGAAAAAGGACTAGCGGGAGAGGCACCGGGGAGCTGTTTTTT; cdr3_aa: CASRKRTSGRGTGELFF
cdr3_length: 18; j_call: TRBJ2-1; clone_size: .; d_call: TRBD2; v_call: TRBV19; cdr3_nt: TGTGCCAGTAGTATACAGGGTCAGGCTAGCGGGAGGCGAGGAGAGCAGTTCTTC; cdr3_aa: CASSIQGQASGRRGEQFF
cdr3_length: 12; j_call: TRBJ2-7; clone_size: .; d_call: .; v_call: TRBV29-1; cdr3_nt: TGCAGCGTTGCTTTAGCGGACTACGAGCAGTACTTC; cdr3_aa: CSVALADYEQYF